Listed here are 12 T cell receptor beta chains from one sample, sequenced in a study of blood T cell repertoires in COVID-19. Clones were read by immunoSEQ multiplex PCR, and TCRdb kept only the in-frame ones, dropping some. The sample holds fewer than 30,000 clones, 75% to 90% seen once. The sequencing sample was made of peripheral blood. These TCRs come from a woman older than 75 with COVID-19, enrolled during active disease.

The chain recombines TRBV19 with TRBJ1-4, with a tentative D call TRBD1 (5 bases). CDR3 size: 16 residues. Germline V lookup: CDR1 LNHDA, CDR2 SQIVND (reference sequence). Trimming stripped 6 bases from V and 6 bases from J, with 20 bases between. The CDR3, as DNA: TGTGCCAGTAGCTCCATTGGGGCAGGGAACGATGAAAAACTGTTTTTT. As protein: CASSSIGAGNDEKLFF.

V gene TRBV30 combines with J gene TRBJ1-6, with TRBD1 matching over 10 bases. The CDR3 extends over 16 amino acids. CDR1 and CDR2 from the germline V gene are GTSNPN and SVGIG (reference sequence). The ends lost 5 bases at V and 9 bases at J; junction bases unmatched: 13. The CDR3 nucleotides read TGTGCCTGGTGTAAATCCGGACAGGGGGGAAGTTCACCCCTCCACTTT. Translation gives CAWCKSGQGGSSPLHF.

The chain uses TRBV5-4 and TRBJ2-1; 9 bases fit TRBD1. This CDR3 has 15 amino acids. J gave up 3 bases and V 7 bases, and 8 bases lay outside the gene matches. Per the germline V gene, CDR1 is SGHNT and CDR2 is YYREEE (reference sequence). This CDR3 is CASAEMTGGYNEQFF. CDR3 coding DNA: TGTGCCAGCGCGGAAATGACAGGGGGCTACAATGAGCAGTTCTTC.

The rearrangement uses TRBV6-5 and TRBJ2-5; 10 bases line up with TRBD2. V dropped 6 bases and J dropped 1; count of bases not matched to a gene: 2. Germline CDR1 reads MNHEY; CDR2 reads SVGAGI. The CDR3 consists of 14 residues. The CDR3 region has the DNA TGTGCCAGCAGGCCTAGCGGGGGCCAAGAGACCCAGTACTTC. It specifies CASRPSGGQETQYF.

This chain uses TRBV27 with TRBJ2-1, with D maybe TRBD1 (6 bases). Trimming left V 2 bases short and J 8 bases short, with 10 bases between. Germline-derived CDR1 and CDR2 are MNHEY and SMNVEV (reference sequence). This CDR3 is 13 amino acids long. The CDR3 sequence is CASSLNRVDEQFF. CDR3 in DNA: TGTGCCAGCAGTTTAAACAGGGTGGATGAGCAGTTCTTC.

This clone was found once. V usage is TRBV27 and J usage is TRBJ1-1; 7 bases are shared with TRBD1. The CDR3 has 16 residues. CDR1 is MNHEY, CDR2 SMNVEV, per germline (reference sequence). Trimming removed 2 bases from V and 0 bases from J; junction bases left unmatched: 6. CDR3 nucleotides: TGTGCCAGCAGTTTAAGTTTGACAGGGTTGAACACTGAAGCTTTCTTT. Translation: CASSLSLTGLNTEAFF.

V usage is TRBV2 and J usage is TRBJ2-2; D is possibly TRBD1 (6 bases). CDR1 and CDR2 (germline): SNHLY, FYNNEI. The CDR3 sequence is 15 residues long. Trimming cost V 6 bases and J 1 base, with 12 bases left between them. DNA of the CDR3: TGTGCCAGCAGGGGGGCTAGCCGGAACACCGGGGAGCTGTTTTTT. It specifies CASRGASRNTGELFF.

The chain is built from TRBV6-6 and TRBJ2-7, with 9 bases that match TRBD1. The V gene's germline CDR1 is MNHNY and CDR2 SVGAGI (reference sequence). The CDR3 extends over 14 amino acids. V lost 0 bases, J lost 9 bases, and 6 bases stayed unmatched. CDR3 residues: CASSYSRQGVGQYF. The CDR3 nucleotides read TGTGCCAGCAGTTACTCAAGACAGGGGGTTGGGCAGTACTTC.

This chain connects TRBV15 to TRBJ1-1, with D uncertain. The CDR3 has 13 residues. Trimming took off 1 base at V and 11 bases at J, with 14 bases between the two ends. The germline CDR1 and CDR2 sequences are LNHNV and YYDKDF (reference sequence). The CDR3 nucleotides are TGTGCCACCAGCAGAGGAGGATTCGACCGGGCTTTCTTT. It translates to CATSRGGFDRAFF.

This clone was seen only once. The V and J genes are TRBV30 and TRBJ1-1; D not certain. Germline lookup yields CDR1 GTSNPN and CDR2 SVGIG (reference sequence). The CDR3 extends over 15 amino acids. Trimming took 0 bases from V and 0 from J, leaving 11 bases between them. CDR3 nucleotides: TGTGCCTGGAGTGTACCGGTTTTGTTGAACACTGAAGCTTTCTTT. It translates to CAWSVPVLLNTEAFF.

J is TRBJ2-7 and V is TRBV27; 14 nucleotides line up with TRBD2. The germline V gene has CDR1 MNHEY and CDR2 SMNVEV (reference sequence). The trim removed 5 bases at V and 1 base at J, leaving 1 base unmatched. The CDR3 sequence is 15 residues long. This CDR3 reads CASSRLAGGSYEQYF. Written as DNA, the CDR3 is TGTGCCAGCAGTAGACTAGCGGGGGGGTCCTACGAGCAGTACTTC.

V and J are TRBV11-2 and TRBJ2-1; possible D gene TRBD2, 5 bases. The CDR3 is made up of 13 amino acids. Germline V gene lookup returns CDR1 SGHAT and CDR2 FQNNGV. Trimming removed 5 bases at V and 5 bases at J, with 10 bases between. DNA for the CDR3: TGTGCCAGCAGCCCATTACTAGACAATGAGCAGTTCTTC. This sequence encodes CASSPLLDNEQFF.